A single sample is the source of the 13 T cell receptor beta chains below, sequenced in a study of shared clonotypes between healthy human individuals. CD45RO-negative, CCR7-selected cells formed the naive CD8 fraction, which excluded terminally differentiated effector memory CD45RA+ cells. TCRdb's table, derived via immunoSEQ multiplex PCR, lists solely in-frame clones and lacks some. This sample has about 1.9 million clones, with just over 90% found just once. The sequencing sample was made of naive CD8+ T cells from PBMCs. These receptors all come from a man younger than 30 in good health. Some clones in this sample may be carry-over from other donors' samples.

The rearrangement links TRBV27 to TRBJ2-2; tentatively, D is TRBD2 (5 bases). The CDR3 length is 16 residues. Germline values: CDR1 MNHEY, CDR2 SMNVEV (reference sequence). V shed 5 bases and J shed 4 bases, with 17 bases lying between them. CDR3 in amino acids: CASSPLRDRGTGELFF. DNA of the CDR3: TGTGCCAGCAGTCCGTTGAGGGATCGGGGCACCGGGGAGCTGTTTTTT.

The chain couples TRBV19 to TRBJ2-1; the D is unclear. CDR3 length equals 16 residues. Looked up from germline, CDR1 is LNHDA and CDR2 is SQIVND (reference sequence). Trimming left V 3 bases short and J 0 bases short, with 12 bases between. CDR3: CASSISALSSYNEQFF. The CDR3 region has the DNA TGTGCCAGTAGTATTTCGGCGCTGAGCTCCTACAATGAGCAGTTCTTC. Full variable domain (missing parts from reference TRBV19 and TRBJ2-1): DGGITQSPKYLFRKEGQNVTLSCEQNLNHDAMYWYRQDPGQGLRLIYYSQIVNDFQKGDIAEGYSVSREKKESFPLTVTSAQKNPTAFYLCASSISALSSYNEQFFGPGTRLTVL.

The gene calls are TRBV2 and TRBJ2-7; TRBD2 is a possible D gene (5 bases). The CDR3 runs 12 residues. The germline V gene has CDR1 SNHLY and CDR2 FYNNEI. With 10 bases removed from V and 3 bases from J, the gap between germline ends came to 13 bases. The CDR3 nucleotides are TGTGCCACGGAGGACTCGAGCTACGAGCAGTACTTC. The encoded protein is CATEDSSYEQYF.

On this clone itself: Other DNA variants within this sample encode the same CDR3. The chain combines TRBV27 with TRBJ2-7; 7 bases map to TRBD1. The junction had 5 bases not matched to a gene; V was cut back by 0 bases and J by 0 bases. The CDR3 totals 16 residues. CDR1 and CDR2 (germline): MNHEY, SMNVEV (reference sequence). CDR3 loop: CASSLSVGDSSYEQYF. For the CDR3, the DNA is TGTGCCAGCAGTTTATCAGTAGGGGACAGCTCCTACGAGCAGTACTTC.

The rearrangement uses TRBV29-1 and TRBJ2-7; 7 nucleotides agree with TRBD2. This CDR3 contains 15 residues. With 3 bases clipped from V and 0 bases from J, the junction kept 8 bases outside the gene matches. CDR1 is SQVTM, CDR2 ANQGSEA, per germline. This CDR3 reads CSVEFGGVSSYEQYF. The CDR3 coding sequence is TGCAGCGTTGAGTTTGGGGGGGTGAGCTCCTACGAGCAGTACTTC.

The rearrangement joins TRBV9 to TRBJ1-2, with 10 bases fitting TRBD1. The CDR3 is made up of 18 amino acids. The germline CDR1 and CDR2 sequences are SGDLS and YYNGEE. The V segment lost 0 bases and the J segment 0 bases; nucleotides outside the gene matches: 8. The CDR3 nucleotides read TGTGCCAGCAGCGTAGGGGGGGACAGGGGTCGCCCTAACTATGGCTACACCTTC. Protein product: CASSVGGDRGRPNYGYTF. Full variable domain (remainder filled in from reference TRBV9 and TRBJ1-2): DSGVTQTPKHLITATGQRVTLRCSPRSGDLSVYWYQQSLDQGLQFLIQYYNGEERAKGNILERFSAQQFPDLHSELNLSSLELGDSALYFCASSVGGDRGRPNYGYTFGSGTRLTVV.

The rearrangement links TRBV7-9 to TRBJ2-5, with a possible D match to TRBD2 (6 bases). Germline V CDR1 and CDR2: SEHNR, FQNEAQ (reference sequence). CDR3 length equals 15 residues. With 5 bases removed from V and 5 bases from J, the gap between germline ends came to 18 bases. The CDR3, as DNA: TGTGCCAGCAGCCCGCGACTAGTACAGTTTGAGACCCAGTACTTC. Translation: CASSPRLVQFETQYF.

This chain links TRBV11-2 with TRBJ1-1; unclear D gene. Trimming took off 5 bases at V and 2 bases at J, with 9 bases between the two ends. The CDR3 is made up of 13 amino acids. In germline, CDR1 is SGHAT, CDR2 FQNNGV. This CDR3 reads CASSPALNTEAFF. DNA of the CDR3: TGTGCCAGCAGCCCGGCGCTAAACACTGAAGCTTTCTTT.

V gene TRBV29-1 combines with J gene TRBJ1-5, with a tentative D call TRBD1 (6 bases). V lost 5 bases and J lost 2, with 13 bases in between. The V gene's germline CDR1 is SQVTM and CDR2 ANQGSEA. The CDR3 runs to 14 residues. CDR3 in amino acids: CSVSLRGRNQPQHF. The CDR3 nucleotides are TGCAGCGTTTCCCTCAGGGGACGCAATCAGCCCCAGCATTTT.

The chain has TRBV7-9 and TRBJ1-2, with D unclear. From germline, CDR1 is SEHNR and CDR2 FQNEAQ (reference sequence). The CDR3 sequence is 16 residues long. Trimming shortened V by 10 bases and J by 1 base, and 22 bases separated the two germline ends. CDR3 sequence (DNA): TGTGCCACCCAGCTTAATACCCCTCCATTTAACTATGGCTACACCTTC. Encoded protein: CATQLNTPPFNYGYTF. The variable domain in full, completed from reference TRBV7-9 and TRBJ1-2, reads DTGVSQNPRHKITKRGQNVTFRCDPISEHNRLYWYRQTLGQGPEFLTYFQNEAQLEKSRLLSDRFSAERPKGSFSTLEIQRTEQGDSAMYLCATQLNTPPFNYGYTFGSGTRLTVV.

The CDR3 DNA sequence: TGTGCCAGCAGCTTGTACGGCAGGCATAAAGGTCAGCCCCAGCATTTT. Translated: CASSLYGRHKGQPQHF. The chain links TRBV7-6 to TRBJ1-5; D unclear. Germline assignment: CDR1 SGHVS and CDR2 FNYEAQ. V was clipped by 3 bases and J by 6 bases, with 18 bases between them. This CDR3 contains 16 residues.

This clone was counted a few times. In nucleotides, the CDR3 is TGTGCCAGCAGTGGGACAGGTTTAGATCAGCCCCAGCATTTT. Translating it yields CASSGTGLDQPQHF. The V gene is TRBV28, the J gene TRBJ1-5; 8 nucleotides match TRBD1. Germline V CDR1 and CDR2: MDHEN, SYDVKM. V was pared by 5 bases and J by 5 bases, with 5 bases of the junction left unmatched. CDR3 size: 14 residues.

The rearrangement uses TRBV7-9 and TRBJ2-5; TRBD2 agrees at 8 bases. The V segment lost 4 bases and the J segment 5 bases; nucleotides outside the gene matches: 9. CDR1 and CDR2 from the germline V gene are SEHNR and FQNEAQ (reference sequence). This CDR3 is built from 15 residues. Here the CDR3 DNA reads TGTGCCAGCAGCTCCCGTAGCGGGACGATGGAGACCCAGTACTTC. It is translated as CASSSRSGTMETQYF.